The present entry profiles one T cell receptor beta chain with its context. Its antigen has not been determined. No base quality values were provided; no much bigger clone lies one nucleotide off. A second Seattle source provided samples from volunteer blood donors who had recovered from COVID-19. Whole blood was collected in K2EDTA tubes by collaborating institutions according to the institutions' own protocols. Collaborator samples were shipped for TCRbeta analysis as frozen whole blood, isolated PBMCs, or DNA extracted from either sample type. The data are from a study of blood T cell repertoires in COVID-19 (dated by TCRdb to 2020 to 2021). Regarding the study in general: The collaborator samples originated in the United States, Italy and Spain and spanned the acute and convalescent phases of COVID-19. The prospective study material was composed of cDNA or gDNA derived from T cells, B-cell-depleted T cells, or PBMCs. Deeply sampled blood TCRbeta repertoires from subjects exposed to, actively infected with, or recovered from COVID-19 were included in the dataset. The repertoires were made available in a free public database intended to serve as a resource for research on the immune response to SARS-CoV-2. Samples came from the ongoing ImmuneRACE study (first 160 participants) plus 1,254 subjects from 6 global collaborators. A de-identified subject ID, COVID-19 status, age in years and sex were almost always included in the sample metadata. Where HLA class I and class II types were available, the types were taken from metadata supplied by the sample provider, not from assay-based typing.

The germline V gene supplies CDR1 SQVTM and CDR2 ANQGSEA. The CDR3 runs 15 amino acids, cysteine and phenylalanine included. The CDR3 DNA has 45 bases and is translated from base 1. From V the trimming removes 8 bases and from J it removes 5 bases, while the gene matches leave 10 bases of the junction unaccounted for. The immunoSEQ Assay, a bias-controlled multiplex PCR, was used to amplify TCRbeta CDR3 regions from genomic DNA. The source study handled its data this way. Within the assay, amplification of reference gene primers was used to estimate how many nucleated cells each sample contained. To quantify the absolute abundance of each unique TCRbeta CDR3 rearrangement, sequence reads were collapsed and filtered. For each sample, productive Simpson clonality was calculated as the square root of Simpson's diversity index across productive rearrangements. TCRdb obtained this table from immuneACCESS and retained in-frame rearrangements with V and J assigned. These tables miss some clones; where compared with another copy, unresolved V genes account for less than half of the shortfall, and the remainder is unexplained. V, J and clone size reflect that table, while D and trimming were determined from the DNA. The sample contains approximately 240,000 clones, around 86% of them found a single time. The leading ten clones occupy about 3% of the sample.

On the study overall, not on this receptor specifically: The amount of clinical and demographic metadata varied by source and participant and was provided uncurated.

The TCR was taken from a woman in her twenties or thirties who had recovered from COVID-19. The rearrangement joined TRBV29-1 to TRBJ2-3; 13 junctional bases match TRBD2. The sequenced material came from peripheral blood. Here is the DNA: TGCAGCTTCCGACCCCGACTAGCGGGGGGAGATACGCAGTATTTT. This is translated as CSFRPRLAGGDTQYF.